This TCR beta chain is drawn from a study of OX40 agonist ivuxolimab in advanced cancers. Cycle 7 day 1, cycle 4 day 1, and baseline were the timepoints at which blood was sampled. A note on this clone: Antigen specificity is unknown.

Study results and caveats: In the 0.1-3.0 mg/kg groups, partial responders showed among the lowest expansion.

V was clipped by 7 bases and J by 6 bases, with 14 bases between them. Germline assignment: CDR1 MNHEY and CDR2 SMNVEV (reference sequence). This CDR3 has 13 residues. TCRdb keeps only in-frame clones here, not all; method: immunoSEQ multiplex PCR. The table includes 40,000 to 50,000 clones, about 91% detected once. The input for sequencing was CD4+ or CD8+ T cells sorted from blood, taken in a trial of the OX40 agonist ivuxolimab. This clonotype was sampled from an adult with an advanced solid tumor such as melanoma, head and neck, liver or kidney cancer. The J gene is TRBJ2-3, the V gene TRBV27; tentatively, D is TRBD2 (5 bases). The CDR3 region is CASMQRPVDTQYF. The CDR3 nucleotides read TGTGCCAGCATGCAGCGGCCCGTGGATACGCAGTATTTT.